Each of the 31 T cell receptor beta chains below was sequenced from the same sample in a study of early T cells in non-severe SARS-CoV-2 infection. TCRdb recomputed calls from the 5' RACE reads with MiXCR, one row per CDR3 protein. Found here are roughly 53,000 distinct CDR3 sequences, roughly a tenth of them singletons; the top ten hold about a fifth. Sample: whole blood. All receptors come from an adult who was a healthcare worker with PCR-confirmed SARS-CoV-2 infection or an uninfected control (not recorded which).

V is TRBV25-1 and J is TRBJ2-7, with D perhaps matching TRBD1 (5 bases). Germline V gene sequence: CDR1 MGHDK, CDR2 SYGVNS. V gave up 3 bases and J gave up 2 bases, with 8 bases separating them. This CDR3 is built from 13 residues. The CDR3 here is CASSEAGTYEQYF. The CDR3 nucleotides read TGTGCCAGCAGTGAGGCAGGGACCTACGAGCAGTACTTC.

CDR3: CASSQDGGGSPLHF. The CDR3 DNA reads as TGTGCCAGCAGCCAAGATGGGGGGGGATCACCCCTCCACTTT. The rearrangement joins TRBV3-1 to TRBJ1-6; D possibly corresponds to TRBD1 (5 bases). Germline V gene lookup returns CDR1 LGHDT and CDR2 YNNKEL (reference sequence). The CDR3 runs 14 residues. Deletions cut 0 bases from V and 10 bases from J, with 10 bases between. Drawing the rest from reference TRBV3-1 and TRBJ1-6, the complete variable domain is DTAVSQTPKYLVTQMGNDKSIKCEQNLGHDTMYWYKQDSKKFLKIMFSYNNKELIINETVPNRFSPKSPDKAHLNLHINSLELGDSAVYFCASSQDGGGSPLHFGNGTRLTVT.

The sample holds many counts of this clonotype. The chain has TRBV20-1 and TRBJ2-5; TRBD2 might be the D (5 bases). CDR3 size: 13 residues. V was cut by 1 base and J by 0 bases, with 6 bases left in between. Germline V gene sequence: CDR1 DFQATT, CDR2 SNEGSKA (reference sequence). Written as DNA, the CDR3 is TGCAGTGCTAGAGCGGGGAACCAAGAGACCCAGTACTTC. Translating it yields CSARAGNQETQYF.

This clonotype was picked up many times. The chain combines TRBV29-1 with TRBJ1-2; D uncertain. Trimming took off 4 bases at V and 5 bases at J, with 14 bases between the two ends. Germline loops: CDR1 SQVTM, CDR2 ANQGSEA. The CDR3 contains 13 residues. CDR3 DNA: TGCAGCGTTGTGGGCAGGTCCCTTTATGGCTACACCTTC. Translated, it gives CSVVGRSLYGYTF.

This clonotype was seen many times. CDR3 sequence reads: CAISEEFGTGGKAFF. In DNA, the CDR3 is TGTGCCATCAGTGAAGAGTTCGGCACAGGAGGAAAAGCTTTCTTT. V is TRBV10-3 and J is TRBJ1-1, with a possible D match to TRBD1 (5 bases). This CDR3 region has 15 residues. Trimming stripped 3 bases from V and 9 bases from J, with 20 bases between. Looked up from germline, CDR1 is ENHRY and CDR2 is SYGVKD.

This clonotype has at least ten counts. The chain joins TRBV27 to TRBJ2-3; D might be TRBD1 (6 bases). The CDR3 runs 14 residues. Germline V gives CDR1 MNHEY, CDR2 SMNVEV (reference sequence). Trimming shortened V by 4 bases and J by 7 bases, and 15 bases separated the two germline ends. Written as DNA, the CDR3 is TGTGCCAGCAGTTCGACCCCACAGGGAAATACGCAGTATTTT. This gives the protein CASSSTPQGNTQYF.

The rearrangement uses TRBV7-9 and TRBJ2-5, with 9 bases lining up with TRBD1. The length of the CDR3 is 14 residues. Per the germline V gene, CDR1 is SEHNR and CDR2 is FQNEAQ (reference sequence). With 3 bases clipped from V and 4 bases from J, the junction kept 3 bases outside the gene matches. In nucleotides, the CDR3 is TGTGCCAGCAGCTTTTGGGACAGGGCAGAGACCCAGTACTTC. Translating gives CASSFWDRAETQYF.

This clonotype was seen more than once but under ten times. The chain has TRBV10-3 and TRBJ1-4, with D possibly TRBD1 on 5 matching bases. Trimming took off 1 base at V and 3 bases at J, with 12 bases between the two ends. CDR1 and CDR2 (germline): ENHRY, SYGVKD. This CDR3 comprises 16 residues. CDR3 in DNA: TGTGCCATCAGTGAGTGGTTAGGGGCCTCTAATGAAAAACTGTTTTTT. Amino acids: CAISEWLGASNEKLFF.

There are a few counts of this clonotype. This sequence joins TRBV5-1 and TRBJ2-1; TRBD2 agrees at 9 bases. Germline-derived CDR1 and CDR2 are SGHRS and YFSETQ. V dropped 4 bases and J dropped 5; count of bases not matched to a gene: 10. This CDR3 comprises 16 residues. This CDR3 is CASSIAGTSKNNEQFF. The CDR3 DNA sequence: TGCGCCAGCAGCATAGCCGGGACTAGCAAAAACAATGAGCAGTTCTTC.

The genes are TRBV18 and TRBJ1-2, with 7 bases identical to TRBD1. V gave up 4 bases and J gave up 6 bases; unmatched junction bases: 5. The CDR3 has 13 residues. Germline V gene lookup returns CDR1 KGHSH and CDR2 LQKENI. CDR3 sequence: CASSQGAHNGYTF. The DNA of the CDR3 is TGTGCCAGCTCACAGGGGGCGCATAATGGCTACACCTTC.

The table lists this clonotype with many counts. The chain has TRBV7-6 and TRBJ2-2, with unresolved D. V was trimmed by 0 bases and J by 5 bases, leaving 7 bases between them. The CDR3 has 14 amino acids. The V gene's germline CDR1 is SGHVS and CDR2 FNYEAQ. CDR3 sequence: CASSLAVETGELFF. CDR3 DNA: TGTGCCAGCAGCTTAGCGGTGGAGACCGGGGAGCTGTTTTTT.

The chain is built from TRBV15 and TRBJ2-2; 8 nucleotides align to TRBD1. The CDR3 length is 16 residues. V lost 3 bases and J lost 0; bases outside the gene matches: 3. Germline loops: CDR1 LNHNV, CDR2 YYDKDF (reference sequence). The CDR3 DNA sequence: TGTGCCACCAGCAGGGACAGGGTTGCGAACACCGGGGAGCTGTTTTTT. It encodes CATSRDRVANTGELFF.

This chain links TRBV15 with TRBJ2-1; D gene ambiguous. The ends were cut back, 0 bases at V and 10 bases at J, with 13 bases in the middle. Germline V gene data show CDR1 as LNHNV and CDR2 as YYDKDF (reference sequence). The CDR3 length is 14 residues. As DNA, the CDR3 is TGTGCCACCAGCAGAGATCTAGGGATGGTCGAGCAGTTCTTC. Its translation is CATSRDLGMVEQFF. Full variable domain (remainder filled in from reference TRBV15 and TRBJ2-1): DAMVIQNPRYQVTQFGKPVTLSCSQTLNHNVMYWYQQKSSQAPKLLFHYYDKDFNNEADTPDNFQSRRPNTSFCFLDIRSPGLGDTAMYLCATSRDLGMVEQFFGPGTRLTVL.

This clonotype showed up just a few times. Written as DNA, the CDR3 is TGTGCCACCAGCAGAGCGGCAGGCCCGATGAACACTGAAGCTTTCTTT. Protein: CATSRAAGPMNTEAFF. The rearrangement uses TRBV15 and TRBJ1-1; D gene ambiguous. The CDR3 is made up of 16 amino acids. V lost 1 base to trimming and J lost 0 bases, with 12 bases between them. Germline-derived CDR1 and CDR2 are LNHNV and YYDKDF (reference sequence).

This clonotype was seen more than once but under ten times. The genes are TRBV29-1 and TRBJ1-2, with a tentative D call TRBD1 (5 bases). Germline V lookup: CDR1 SQVTM, CDR2 ANQGSEA. The CDR3 runs 13 residues. V gave up 4 bases and J gave up 0 bases, with 9 bases separating them. The CDR3 DNA sequence: TGCAGCGTTGGAACAGGCGCTAACTATGGCTACACCTTC. It translates to CSVGTGANYGYTF.

This clonotype was recorded many times. CDR3 nucleotides: TGTGCCATCGGATACAATAATGAAAAACTGTTTTTT. Residues: CAIGYNNEKLFF. This rearrangement joins TRBV10-3 to TRBJ1-4; D remains ambiguous. V was pared by 8 bases and J by 4 bases, with 8 bases between. Germline V gene data show CDR1 as ENHRY and CDR2 as SYGVKD. This CDR3 comprises 12 residues.

This clonotype was counted only a few times. The V call is TRBV6-4, the J call TRBJ2-7; the match to TRBD2 covers 10 bases. This CDR3 spans 15 amino acids. Trimming took 2 bases from V and 3 from J; bases not matched to a gene: 4. Germline-derived CDR1 and CDR2 are MRHNA and SNTAGT. CDR3 loop: CASSDGSSGGYEQYF. The CDR3 DNA reads TGTGCCAGCAGTGACGGGTCTAGCGGGGGCTACGAGCAGTACTTC.

The table lists this clonotype with a few counts. The DNA of the CDR3 is TGTGCCTGGCGGACAGGGGGCGATTCACCCCTCCACTTT. Amino acids: CAWRTGGDSPLHF. The genes are TRBV30 and TRBJ1-6, with 11 bases fitting TRBD1. CDR3 length equals 13 residues. Looked up from germline, CDR1 is GTSNPN and CDR2 is SVGIG (reference sequence). Trimming removed 5 bases from V and 8 bases from J; junction bases left unmatched: 2.

There are many counts of this clonotype. V usage is TRBV5-6 and J usage is TRBJ2-1; the D is unclear. Germline CDR1 reads SGHDT; CDR2 reads YYEEEE. V was shortened by 0 bases and J by 7 bases, with 14 bases between the two germline ends. The CDR3 covers 15 residues. The CDR3 sequence: CASSLALVRPNEQFF. Here the CDR3 DNA reads TGTGCCAGCAGCTTGGCCCTAGTCCGGCCGAATGAGCAGTTCTTC.

This clonotype was counted between two and nine times. J is TRBJ2-7 and V is TRBV20-1; possible D gene TRBD1, 6 bases. The CDR3 contains 13 residues. Germline CDR1 DFQATT, CDR2 SNEGSKA (reference sequence). Trimming took 6 bases from V and 1 from J, leaving 13 bases between them. Written as DNA, the CDR3 is TGCAGTGCCTATAGGGACAATTCCTACGAGCAGTACTTC. Translation: CSAYRDNSYEQYF.

This chain links TRBV3-1 with TRBJ1-5, with no clear D. The germline V gene encodes CDR1 LGHDT and CDR2 YNNKEL (reference sequence). This CDR3 comprises 14 residues. The V end was cut by 4 bases, the J end by 7 bases, with 14 bases between. Here the CDR3 reads CASSPATVGQPQHF. CDR3 coding DNA: TGTGCCAGCAGCCCTGCGACTGTGGGCCAGCCCCAGCATTTT.

A single count supports this clonotype. V gene TRBV25-1 combines with J gene TRBJ1-1, with a weak D call TRBD1 (6 bases). The germline gives CDR1 MGHDK, CDR2 SYGVNS. V lost 10 bases to trimming and J lost 10 bases, with 19 bases between them. This CDR3 region has 12 residues. The CDR3: CATSRGEERAFF. Here the CDR3 DNA reads TGTGCCACTTCCAGGGGCGAAGAGAGAGCTTTCTTT. The complete variable domain, with remaining parts taken from reference TRBV25-1 and TRBJ1-1, reads EADIYQTPRYLVIGTGKKITLECSQTMGHDKMYWYQQDPGMELHLIHYSYGVNSTEKGDLSSESTVSRIRTEHFPLTLESARPSHTSQYLCATSRGEERAFFGQGTRLTVV.

This clonotype was detected many times. The V gene is TRBV12-5, the J gene TRBJ1-1; D perhaps matches TRBD1 (5 bases). Trimming removed 1 base at V and 4 bases at J, with 10 bases between. CDR1 LGHNT and CDR2 FRNRAP come from the germline V gene. This CDR3 spans 14 amino acids. As DNA, the CDR3 is TGTGCTAGTGGTTTGGGACAGCGGGGCACTGAAGCTTTCTTT. Encoded protein: CASGLGQRGTEAFF.

This chain uses TRBV6-6 with TRBJ2-2, with 7 nucleotides matching TRBD2. CDR3 size: 15 residues. V was pared by 5 bases and J by 6 bases, with 9 bases of the junction left unmatched. Looked up from germline, CDR1 is MNHNY and CDR2 is SVGAGI (reference sequence). The chain's CDR3 is CASSRERGSSGELFF. CDR3 DNA sequence: TGTGCCAGCAGTAGGGAGCGGGGTTCATCCGGGGAGCTGTTTTTT.

This clonotype showed up just a few times. V and J are TRBV10-3 and TRBJ1-2, with D maybe TRBD1 (5 bases). Germline V lookup: CDR1 ENHRY, CDR2 SYGVKD. V gave up 4 bases and J gave up 8 bases, with 17 bases separating them. The CDR3 sequence is 14 residues long. CDR3 sequence (DNA): TGTGCCATCAGTGCATCCGGGACGAGGAACGGCTACACCTTC. Protein sequence: CAISASGTRNGYTF.

This clonotype has a handful of counts. The chain couples TRBV9 to TRBJ2-1; 8 bases are shared with TRBD2. V shed 4 bases and J 7 bases; nucleotides not matched to a gene: 13. The CDR3 has 16 residues. Germline-derived CDR1 and CDR2 are SGDLS and YYNGEE. The CDR3 is CASSLFSGVSGNEQFF. The CDR3 nucleotides read TGTGCCAGCAGCTTGTTTAGCGGGGTCTCGGGGAATGAGCAGTTCTTC.

This clonotype was picked up a small number of times. The chain couples TRBV6-6 to TRBJ2-1; TRBD1 agrees at 9 bases. J lost 6 bases, V lost 2 bases, and 5 bases had no gene match. The CDR3 has 15 residues. CDR1 MNHNY and CDR2 SVGAGI come from the germline V gene (reference sequence). Written as DNA, the CDR3 is TGTGCCAGCAGTTACGCCGGACAGGGGACCAATGAGCAGTTCTTC. This translates into CASSYAGQGTNEQFF.

This clonotype appeared a few times. This chain joins TRBV20-1 and TRBJ2-3; 9 nucleotides agree with TRBD2. Trimming took 3 bases from V and 1 from J; bases not matched to a gene: 8. The CDR3 covers 16 residues. Per germline, CDR1 DFQATT and CDR2 SNEGSKA (reference sequence). The CDR3 region has the DNA TGCAGTGCTAGCCTCGATTCTAGCGGGGGCACAGATACGCAGTATTTT. Its protein is CSASLDSSGGTDTQYF.

The table lists this clonotype with many counts. The chain joins TRBV25-1 to TRBJ2-6; no clear D gene. The length of the CDR3 is 14 residues. V dropped 3 bases and J dropped 0 bases, with 3 bases sitting between them. CDR1 is MGHDK and CDR2 is SYGVNS in the germline V gene. The CDR3: CASSELSGANVLTF. In DNA form, the CDR3 reads TGTGCCAGCAGTGAGCTCTCTGGGGCCAACGTCCTGACTTTC.

This clonotype has only a few counts. The chain combines TRBV18 with TRBJ2-6, with no clear D. Germline values: CDR1 KGHSH, CDR2 LQKENI. The V end lost 2 bases, the J end lost 3 bases, and 11 bases lay between the germline ends. The CDR3 has 16 amino acids. In DNA, the CDR3 is TGTGCCAGCTCACCAGGTTTGGCGTTTGGGGCCAACGTCCTGACTTTC. This gives the protein CASSPGLAFGANVLTF. The variable domain in full, with the rest retrieved from reference TRBV18 and TRBJ2-6, is NAGVMQNPRHLVRRRGQEARLRCSPMKGHSHVYWYRQLPEEGLKFMVYLQKENIIDESGMPKERFSAEFPKEGPSILRIQQVVRGDSAAYFCASSPGLAFGANVLTFGAGSRLTVL.

The rearrangement links TRBV10-3 to TRBJ2-3; D unclear. The length of the CDR3 is 15 residues. V was clipped by 5 bases and J by 0 bases, with 12 bases between them. The germline CDR1 and CDR2 sequences are ENHRY and SYGVKD. For the CDR3, the DNA is TGTGCCATCAGTCACATAGGGCGCAGCACAGATACGCAGTATTTT. Encoded protein: CAISHIGRSTDTQYF.